Below, 20 T cell receptor beta chains from the same sample are listed, as sequenced in a study of identical twins. TCRdb reprocessed the 5' RACE reads with MiXCR, giving one entry per CDR3 protein. The sample includes roughly 700,000 distinct CDR3 sequences, 8.6% of them seen just once. Separately, the same data were catalogued under a study of yellow fever vaccine responses in identical twins.

Input material: PBMCs. These receptors were obtained from a woman aged 18-29 years in good health.

This sequence joins TRBV19 and TRBJ2-7, with D hard to call. Trimming cost V 6 bases and J 6 bases, with 15 bases left between them. The CDR3 extends over 13 amino acids. In germline, CDR1 is LNHDA, CDR2 SQIVND (reference sequence). DNA of the CDR3: TGTGCCAGTAGACCCCCCAGCGCAGGCGAGCAGTACTTC. Translated, it gives CASRPPSAGEQYF.

The V and J genes are TRBV7-2 and TRBJ2-1, with D perhaps given as TRBD1 or TRBD2 (5 bases each). Germline V gene sequence: CDR1 SGHTA, CDR2 FQGNSA. Trimming took off 2 bases at V and 4 bases at J, with 21 bases between the two ends. The CDR3 extends over 18 amino acids. CDR3: CASSLPIEGKGIYNEQFF. CDR3 nucleotide sequence: TGTGCCAGCAGCTTACCGATTGAGGGTAAGGGGATTTACAATGAGCAGTTCTTC.

V and J are TRBV3-1 and TRBJ1-1, with TRBD1 identical over 7 bases. The CDR3 is 15 amino acids. After removal of 4 bases from V and 7 bases from J, the junction contained 12 bases not matched to a gene. From germline, CDR1 is LGHDT and CDR2 YNNKEL (reference sequence). CDR3 in amino acids: CASSLDRPERIEAFF. CDR3 sequence (DNA): TGTGCCAGCAGCCTGGACAGGCCTGAGCGGATTGAAGCTTTCTTT.

This clonotype was counted between two and nine times. This chain links TRBV19 with TRBJ2-3, with D hard to call. Germline V gives CDR1 LNHDA, CDR2 SQIVND (reference sequence). The V end lost 10 bases, the J end lost 2 bases, and 13 bases lay between the germline ends. The CDR3 extends over 13 amino acids. The CDR3 nucleotides read TGTGCCACAAAGAAGACGGACACAGATACGCAGTATTTT. Its translation: CATKKTDTDTQYF.

This clonotype was picked up a small number of times. This chain uses TRBV19 with TRBJ1-2; 9 nucleotides line up with TRBD1. This CDR3 has 15 amino acids. Per the germline V gene, CDR1 is LNHDA and CDR2 is SQIVND (reference sequence). Trimming cost V 3 bases and J 4 bases; bases outside gene matches: 6. This CDR3 reads CASSIPGQGGYGYTF. CDR3 nucleotides: TGTGCCAGTAGTATCCCGGGACAGGGTGGCTATGGCTACACCTTC.

This clonotype was seen only a few times. CDR3 DNA: TGTGCCACCAGTGACCGAGGGACTAGTACGTCGGATGAGCAGTTCTTC. Translating it yields CATSDRGTSTSDEQFF. This sequence joins TRBV24-1 and TRBJ2-1; 8 bases match TRBD2. V shed 4 bases and J 8 bases; nucleotides not matched to a gene: 12. There are 16 residues in the CDR3. Germline lookup yields CDR1 KGHDR and CDR2 SFDVKD.

This clonotype was seen at least ten times. V and J are TRBV6-5 and TRBJ2-5; maybe TRBD2 (6 bases). V lost 4 bases, J lost 4 bases, and 16 bases lay in between. CDR1 is MNHEY, CDR2 SVGAGI, per germline. CDR3 length equals 15 residues. DNA for the CDR3: TGTGCCAGCAGTTCACCCTCCACGGGGGTAGAGACCCAGTACTTC. It is translated as CASSSPSTGVETQYF.

This clonotype appeared a few times. This chain uses TRBV7-8 with TRBJ2-3; D call uncertain. This CDR3 contains 12 residues. Per the germline V gene, CDR1 is SGHVS and CDR2 is FQNEAQ. Trimming stripped 6 bases from V and 3 bases from J, with 7 bases between. CDR3 nucleotide sequence: TGTGCCAGCAGTGATACGACAGATACGCAGTATTTT. Amino acid sequence: CASSDTTDTQYF.

The chain joins TRBV7-2 to TRBJ1-2; D ambiguous. Trimming removed 11 bases at V and 5 bases at J, with 30 bases between. The germline V gene has CDR1 SGHTA and CDR2 FQGNSA. This CDR3 is 17 amino acids long. The CDR3: CAAPSKGSVGNWYGYTF. CDR3 DNA sequence: TGTGCCGCACCCTCCAAGGGTAGCGTGGGGAATTGGTATGGCTACACCTTC.

The gene calls are TRBV2 and TRBJ2-3; 9 bases line up with TRBD2. V lost 6 bases to trimming and J lost 7 bases; unmatched junction nucleotides: 8. This CDR3 has 14 residues. Germline-derived CDR1 and CDR2 are SNHLY and FYNNEI. CDR3 region: CASSEYLAGNTQYF. CDR3 DNA: TGTGCCAGCAGCGAATACCTAGCGGGAAATACGCAGTATTTT.

This clonotype was found many times. DNA for the CDR3: TGCAGCGTTCACAGGGGGCCCTACGAGCAGTACTTC. Protein: CSVHRGPYEQYF. The chain links TRBV29-1 to TRBJ2-7, with 9 bases identical to TRBD1. Trimming cost V 5 bases and J 2 bases; bases outside gene matches: 1. CDR3 length: 12 amino acids. In germline, CDR1 is SQVTM, CDR2 ANQGSEA.

The chain joins TRBV20-1 to TRBJ2-1; TRBD2 might be the D (7 bases). V lost 3 bases and J lost 3, with 15 bases in between. This CDR3 contains 15 residues. Germline V gene data show CDR1 as DFQATT and CDR2 as SNEGSKA (reference sequence). CDR3 sequence reads: CSARWGGGYYNEQFF. The CDR3 coding sequence is TGCAGTGCTAGGTGGGGAGGGGGTTACTACAATGAGCAGTTCTTC.

This clonotype was seen a few times. J is TRBJ2-1 and V is TRBV5-2; the table's D call TRBD2 went unverified against the DNA. TRBV5-2 is an annotated pseudogene. The length of the CDR3 is 21 residues. The CDR3 DNA reads as TGTGCCAGCAACTCGGATATTCCACCGACTAGCGGGAGTGAGATTGGGAATGAGCAGTTCTTC. Protein sequence: CASNSDIPPTSGSEIGNEQFF.

This clonotype has a handful of counts. The chain has TRBV6-5 and TRBJ2-2, with D perhaps TRBD2 (5 bases). The CDR3 loop spans 15 amino acids. In germline, CDR1 is MNHEY, CDR2 SVGAGI. Trimming left V 2 bases short and J 4 bases short, with 11 bases between. The CDR3 bases are TGTGCCAGCAGTTACCTTCTCCGGGGCACCGGGGAGCTGTTTTTT. Translated: CASSYLLRGTGELFF.

This clonotype appeared a few times. The chain uses TRBV7-9 and TRBJ2-5, with D possibly matching TRBD2 (5 bases). V lost 4 bases to trimming and J lost 5 bases, with 23 bases between them. The V gene's germline CDR1 is SEHNR and CDR2 FQNEAQ (reference sequence). This CDR3 has 17 amino acids. CDR3 region: CASSSLLSERVRETQYF. The CDR3 region has the DNA TGTGCCAGCAGCTCATTATTGAGCGAGAGGGTACGGGAGACCCAGTACTTC.

This chain joins TRBV20-1 and TRBJ2-5; 8 bases fit TRBD1. The CDR3 consists of 14 residues. Unmatched junction bases numbered 8, after V lost 6 bases and J lost 2 bases. CDR1 DFQATT and CDR2 SNEGSKA come from the germline V gene (reference sequence). The CDR3 region is CSAPPGQVQETQYF. CDR3 DNA: TGCAGTGCCCCTCCGGGACAGGTTCAAGAGACCCAGTACTTC.

This clonotype was seen only a few times. The chain uses TRBV20-1 and TRBJ2-1; 7 bases map to TRBD2. Germline V gives CDR1 DFQATT, CDR2 SNEGSKA (reference sequence). After removal of 0 bases from V and 6 bases from J, the junction contained 5 bases not matched to a gene. The CDR3 is made up of 14 amino acids. The CDR3 reads CSARDTSELNEQFF. The CDR3 DNA follows: TGCAGTGCTAGAGATACTAGCGAGCTCAATGAGCAGTTCTTC.

This clonotype was detected only a few times. V and J are TRBV7-9 and TRBJ2-7; no clear D gene. CDR3 length equals 15 residues. The V and J ends lost 5 bases and 9 bases respectively, with 23 bases between them. Germline loops: CDR1 SEHNR, CDR2 FQNEAQ (reference sequence). CDR3 sequence (DNA): TGTGCCAGCAGCCTGCGGAATACGGTTGCCTTGTGGCAGTACTTC. The encoded protein is CASSLRNTVALWQYF.

This clonotype has more than one count but fewer than ten. The chain combines TRBV6-5 with TRBJ2-1; 7 bases map to TRBD1. J was trimmed by 6 bases and V by 2 bases; bases with no gene match: 16. The CDR3 covers 18 residues. Germline lookup yields CDR1 MNHEY and CDR2 SVGAGI. The CDR3 sequence: CASSYDRVRGRGANEQFF. In nucleotides, the CDR3 is TGTGCCAGCAGTTACGACAGGGTGAGGGGGCGAGGGGCCAATGAGCAGTTCTTC.

This clonotype was counted between two and nine times. The chain couples TRBV28 to TRBJ2-4; TRBD2 might be the D (5 bases). V dropped 5 bases and J dropped 16 bases, with 15 bases sitting between them. Germline V gene lookup returns CDR1 MDHEN and CDR2 SYDVKM. The length of the CDR3 is 11 residues. The CDR3 nucleotides read TGTGCCAGCAGTCAGCGGACCATCGTTTACTTC. It translates to CASSQRTIVYF.